This TCR beta chain is from a study of blood T cells in healthy people across ages. Whole-study results and caveats: Fewer expanded clones and more diversity marked long-lived versus aged donors. Naive T cell percentage and TCR beta diversity correlated strongly.

Germline values: CDR1 MGHRA, CDR2 YSYEKL. J gave up 0 bases and V 4 bases, and 5 bases lay outside the gene matches. CDR3 length: 16 amino acids. This clonotype has only a few counts. Its antigen is unidentified. It was with a sample-barcoded 5' primer and a J-beta primer mix that a second PCR of roughly 7 to 11 cycles was run. Every cDNA molecule bore a tag from a template-switch adaptor containing 12 random nucleotides. MiXCR, applied by TCRdb to the 5' RACE reads, yields one record per CDR3 protein. Here the sample spans about 1.6 million distinct CDR3 sequences, approximately 32% being singletons. Sequencing was carried out using blood. This rearrangement joins TRBV4-1 to TRBJ2-2, with 7 bases aligning to TRBD1. This sequence originates from a woman in her 30s in good health. This chain's CDR3 is CASSPSTGSNTGELFF. DNA for the CDR3: TGCGCCAGCAGCCCGTCGACAGGGTCGAACACCGGGGAGCTGTTTTTT.